This TCR beta chain comes out of a study of T cells in localized non-small cell lung cancer. Study findings and constraints: Maximal T cell clonality occurred in uninvolved adjacent lung, with tumor ranking below it. Because sequencing included only one region (of the tumor), heterogeneity remains possible. Adjacent lung tissue had a median roughly 52 of the top 100 clones found in the tumor. Overall survival was longer when the density of T cells in the blood was higher.

CDR1 and CDR2 (germline): MDHEN, SYDVKM. Deletions cut 3 bases from V and 7 bases from J, with 12 bases between. The CDR3 consists of 14 residues. This clone has a single count. Its antigen remains unknown. The repertoire was sequenced with immunoSEQ multiplex PCR; TCRdb's copy has only in-frame clones and lacks some. This table has approximately 47,000 clones, roughly 86% appearing once. The receptor was isolated from a man aged 40-75 years with stage II lung adenocarcinoma. The material sequenced was PBMCs, taken before any cancer treatment. The chain carries TRBV28 and TRBJ2-2, with D unclear. For the CDR3, the DNA is TGTGCCAGCAGTTTGGATGGAAGTGGCGGGGAGCTGTTTTTT. Amino acids: CASSLDGSGGELFF.